A single sample is the source of the 22 T cell receptor beta chains below, sequenced in a study of shared clonotypes between healthy human individuals. Measured with immunoSEQ multiplex PCR; TCRdb has only the in-frame clones, and not every one. The top ten hold around 0.47% of the sample, which has about 1.1 million clones, roughly 74% seen once. Material for sequencing was memory CD4+ T cells from PBMCs. Documented subset: CD45RA-negative fraction. The origin of the receptors is a man in his late teens or twenties in good health. Some clones in this sample may be carry-over from other donors' samples.

The V gene is TRBV2, the J gene TRBJ2-5; D not certain. The germline V gene encodes CDR1 SNHLY and CDR2 FYNNEI. V lost 8 bases to trimming and J lost 5 bases, with 12 bases between them. The CDR3 runs 12 residues. The CDR3 spells CASRVSEETQYF. The DNA of the CDR3 is TGTGCCAGCCGCGTATCGGAGGAGACCCAGTACTTC.

This clone was detected once. The genes are TRBV28 and TRBJ2-2; D perhaps matches TRBD2 (5 bases). V was clipped by 6 bases and J by 4 bases, with 12 bases between them. CDR3 length equals 14 residues. Germline CDR1 is MDHEN and CDR2 is SYDVKM. The CDR3 is CASRKQRSTGELFF. Here the CDR3 DNA reads TGTGCCAGCAGGAAACAGCGGAGCACCGGGGAGCTGTTTTTT.

This rearrangement joins TRBV7-2 to TRBJ1-1, with D possibly being TRBD1 (5 bases). V gave up 0 bases and J gave up 1 base, with 12 bases separating them. The CDR3 is 16 residues long. Looked up from germline, CDR1 is SGHTA and CDR2 is FQGNSA. CDR3 sequence reads: CASSLAGFRANTEAFF. The CDR3 nucleotides read TGTGCCAGCAGCTTAGCTGGTTTCAGGGCGAACACTGAAGCTTTCTTT.

This clone came up once. This chain uses TRBV28 with TRBJ1-1, with D tentatively TRBD1 (5 bases). The CDR3 consists of 18 residues. Germline lookup yields CDR1 MDHEN and CDR2 SYDVKM. V lost 5 bases to trimming and J lost 0 bases, with 22 bases between them. Here the CDR3 reads CASSPSGPAGPMNTEAFF. In DNA form, the CDR3 reads TGTGCCAGCAGTCCCTCAGGGCCAGCAGGCCCAATGAACACTGAAGCTTTCTTT.

This CDR3 is CASSVMEVQETQYF. The CDR3 DNA follows: TGTGCCAGCAGTGTCATGGAAGTCCAAGAGACCCAGTACTTC. J is TRBJ2-5 and V is TRBV2; D is undetermined. V was shortened by 4 bases and J by 1 base, with 10 bases between the two germline ends. The CDR3 is made up of 14 amino acids. Germline CDR1 is SNHLY and CDR2 is FYNNEI.

This rearrangement joins TRBV19 to TRBJ2-1; 15 bases are shared with TRBD2. Losses at the gene ends were 1 base for V and 4 bases for J; bases not matched to a gene: 8. Germline CDR1 is LNHDA and CDR2 is SQIVND (reference sequence). The CDR3 contains 19 residues. The CDR3 here is CASSIGTSGRALRYNEQFF. The CDR3 region has the DNA TGTGCCAGTAGTATAGGGACTAGCGGGAGGGCCTTGAGATACAATGAGCAGTTCTTC.

This clone was picked up a small number of times. The chain uses TRBV18 and TRBJ1-6, with a weak D call TRBD1 (5 bases). V was cut by 4 bases and J by 7 bases, with 8 bases left in between. CDR3 length: 13 amino acids. CDR1 and CDR2 (germline): KGHSH, LQKENI. The CDR3 DNA reads TGTGCCAGCTCACTCACAGGAAATTCACCCCTCCACTTT. It specifies CASSLTGNSPLHF.

This chain uses TRBV2 with TRBJ2-7; the D gene is possibly TRBD1 (6 bases). The CDR3 length is 13 residues. V gave up 8 bases and J gave up 6 bases, with 17 bases separating them. Germline-derived CDR1 and CDR2 are SNHLY and FYNNEI. CDR3: CASGNAQGTEQYF. In nucleotides, the CDR3 is TGTGCCAGCGGAAACGCACAGGGCACCGAGCAGTACTTC.

This clone was counted a single time. The V call is TRBV6-5, the J call TRBJ2-1, with TRBD2 matching 12 bases. Germline trimming cut 6 bases from V and 7 bases from J; bases unmatched to any gene: 7. This CDR3 has 15 residues. Germline CDR1 MNHEY, CDR2 SVGAGI. CDR3 sequence reads: CASSQTSGRLNEQFF. CDR3 bases: TGTGCCAGCAGCCAGACTAGCGGGAGATTAAATGAGCAGTTCTTC.

The genes are TRBV4-1 and TRBJ2-5; TRBD2 might be the D (5 bases). Trimming took off 1 base at V and 1 base at J, with 13 bases between the two ends. The CDR3 has 16 residues. Germline V gene sequence: CDR1 MGHRA, CDR2 YSYEKL. CDR3 coding DNA: TGCGCCAGCAGCCAAGTCGAGGGTTCGGCCCAAGAGACCCAGTACTTC. This codes for CASSQVEGSAQETQYF.

The rearrangement joins TRBV28 to TRBJ2-3; unclear D gene. Trimming shortened V by 4 bases and J by 0 bases, and 17 bases separated the two germline ends. This CDR3 spans 17 amino acids. Per germline, CDR1 MDHEN and CDR2 SYDVKM. In DNA, the CDR3 is TGTGCCAGCAGTTCCGCCCATAACGGCCTAAGCACAGATACGCAGTATTTT. It yields the protein CASSSAHNGLSTDTQYF.

J is TRBJ2-1 and V is TRBV5-1, with unresolved D. CDR1 SGHRS and CDR2 YFSETQ come from the germline V gene. This CDR3 is 15 amino acids long. V was cut by 1 base and J by 0 bases, with 8 bases left in between. DNA of the CDR3: TGCGCCAGCAGCTTGATGTCTAGCTCCTACAATGAGCAGTTCTTC. Translation: CASSLMSSSYNEQFF.

The chain employs TRBV28 and TRBJ2-1, with 13 bases lining up with TRBD2. This CDR3 is 16 amino acids long. V shed 5 bases and J 7 bases; nucleotides not matched to a gene: 8. The V gene's germline CDR1 is MDHEN and CDR2 SYDVKM. CDR3 DNA: TGTGCCAGCAGTCCCCCTGGACTAGCGGGAGCTAATGAGCAGTTCTTC. Translation: CASSPPGLAGANEQFF.

The sample holds one count of this clone. This chain links TRBV27 with TRBJ2-1, with 9 bases aligning to TRBD1. This CDR3 is built from 14 residues. V lost 7 bases, J lost 5 bases, and 6 bases stayed unmatched. Germline loops: CDR1 MNHEY, CDR2 SMNVEV (reference sequence). CDR3 in DNA: TGTGCCAGCATCCGGGACAGGGTCCACAATGAGCAGTTCTTC. Encoded protein: CASIRDRVHNEQFF.

This clone was seen only once. This sequence joins TRBV12-5 and TRBJ2-3; D not certain. The CDR3 runs to 11 residues. Trimming took off 5 bases at V and 9 bases at J, with 9 bases between the two ends. Per germline, CDR1 LGHNT and CDR2 FRNRAP. The CDR3 sequence: CASGTATTQYF. CDR3 nucleotides: TGTGCTAGTGGTACGGCGACCACGCAGTATTTT.

The rearrangement joins TRBV15 to TRBJ2-1, with 9 bases that match TRBD1. The germline gives CDR1 LNHNV, CDR2 YYDKDF (reference sequence). The CDR3 totals 19 residues. With V trimmed by 0 bases and J by 8 bases, 17 bases remained unmatched. CDR3: CATSRDRDRDARYRDEQFF. CDR3 DNA sequence: TGTGCCACCAGCAGAGATCGGGACAGGGATGCCCGGTACCGGGATGAGCAGTTCTTC.

V usage is TRBV28 and J usage is TRBJ2-7; 8 nucleotides match TRBD2. The V and J ends lost 7 bases and 1 base, in that order; junction bases with no gene match: 9. This CDR3 has 15 amino acids. From germline, CDR1 is MDHEN and CDR2 SYDVKM. The DNA for the CDR3 is TGTGCCAGCAATCCGAGTGGGACTAGTTCCTACGAGCAGTACTTC. Translation gives CASNPSGTSSYEQYF.

The rearrangement uses TRBV2 and TRBJ2-7; tentatively, D is TRBD1 (6 bases). V was shortened by 7 bases and J by 0 bases, with 7 bases between the two germline ends. This CDR3 has 12 amino acids. Per the germline V gene, CDR1 is SNHLY and CDR2 is FYNNEI. In nucleotides, the CDR3 is TGTGCCAGCACAGGGGACTCCTACGAGCAGTACTTC. Protein sequence: CASTGDSYEQYF.

The chain recombines TRBV6-5 with TRBJ1-2, with D unresolved. In germline, CDR1 is MNHEY, CDR2 SVGAGI. Trimming left V 6 bases short and J 5 bases short, with 10 bases between. CDR3 size: 12 residues. Here the CDR3 DNA reads TGTGCCAGCAGCCAGACACCATATGGCTACACCTTC. Its protein is CASSQTPYGYTF.

This clone was seen just once. This chain links TRBV27 with TRBJ1-1; a possible D gene is TRBD1 (6 bases). This CDR3 region has 15 residues. Germline CDR1 and CDR2: MNHEY and SMNVEV (reference sequence). V lost 1 base and J lost 7, with 16 bases in between. The CDR3 DNA reads TGTGCCAGCAGTTTATGGGGGGGCAAGTTCGGTGAAGCTTTCTTT. Translating gives CASSLWGGKFGEAFF.

The chain uses TRBV28 and TRBJ2-7; 8 positions match TRBD2. CDR1 MDHEN and CDR2 SYDVKM come from the germline V gene. The CDR3 consists of 16 residues. V shed 5 bases, J shed 4 bases, and the junction held 13 bases outside the gene matches. CDR3: CASSLLGGTSLYEQYF. DNA of the CDR3: TGTGCCAGCAGTCTTTTGGGAGGGACTAGTTTATACGAGCAGTACTTC.

Comments on this clone: Other DNA sequences in this sample translate to the same CDR3. The chain recombines TRBV5-4 with TRBJ2-7, with D uncertain. This CDR3 has 12 residues. Germline CDR1 SGHNT, CDR2 YYREEE (reference sequence). Trimming removed 0 bases at V and 4 bases at J, with 5 bases between. In DNA form, the CDR3 reads TGTGCCAGCAGCTTGGGCCGTTACGAGCAGTACTTC. Translation gives CASSLGRYEQYF.